Listed below are T cell receptor beta chains from one sample, sequenced in a study of graft-versus-host responses after intestinal transplantation. No antigens are known for them. The data were produced by immunoSEQ multiplex PCR, yet TCRdb's version contains in-frame clones alone and is incomplete. The sample contains about 90,000 clones, about 94% of which appear only once. Source: unstimulated CD4+ T cells sorted from spleen or lymph node cells, taken before transplant. The source of these receptors is a human donor who was the organ donor for an intestinal transplant. The CDR3 runs from the conserved cysteine through the conserved F or W.

j_gene,v_gene,CDR3aa
TRBJ1-5,TRBV7-9,CASSLIGLGQPQHF
TRBJ1-3,TRBV6-6,CASSTSGTLGNTIYF
TRBJ1-1,TRBV4-1,CASSQEGKGTTEAFF
TRBJ2-3,TRBV5-1,CASSWARTGTDTQYF
TRBJ1-5,TRBV2,CASSEGSGNQPQHF
TRBJ1-1,TRBV18,CASSPFGRGDTEAFF
TRBJ2-1,TRBV13,CASSSRAGSNWDNEQFF
TRBJ2-7,TRBV30,CAWRTGGYEQYF
TRBJ2-6,TRBV5-6,CASSPRSGANVLTF
TRBJ2-3,TRBV5-1,CASSSPRQGGPSDTQYF
TRBJ2-1,TRBV13,CASSPPPPRNEQFF
TRBJ2-6,TRBV13,CASSLVALTGANVLTF
TRBJ1-1,TRBV18,CASRTGTGNTEAFF
TRBJ2-1,TRBV29-1,CSVEFGGLVNEQFF
TRBJ2-7,TRBV5-4,CASSFHLYEQYF
TRBJ2-2,TRBV5-1,CASSLEPAPGELFF